Following are 8 T cell receptor beta chains from one sample sequenced in a study of cytomegalovirus exposure and HLA in healthy donors. Researchers ran the PCR with 60 Vbeta and 13 Jbeta primers. Generated by immunoSEQ multiplex PCR, the TCRdb table keeps only in-frame clones and is missing some. This sample has under 200,000 clones, with roughly 85% found just once. Sequencing was performed on PBMCs. The source of these receptors is a man younger than 45 in good health and CMV-seropositive.

The rearrangement links TRBV7-3 to TRBJ2-3; 11 bases fit TRBD1. This CDR3 is built from 17 residues. Losses at the gene ends were 5 bases for V and 5 bases for J; bases not matched to a gene: 12. The germline V gene encodes CDR1 SGHTA and CDR2 FQGTGA. As DNA, the CDR3 is TGTGCCAGCAGCCAAAATGTGGGACAGGGGGTAATAGATACGCAGTATTTT. Its translation: CASSQNVGQGVIDTQYF.

The genes are TRBV4-1 and TRBJ2-4; 8 bases are a match to TRBD2. The V and J ends lost 4 bases and 6 bases, in that order; junction bases with no gene match: 14. Germline-derived CDR1 and CDR2 are MGHRA and YSYEKL. This CDR3 has 17 amino acids. CDR3 in amino acids: CASSPLPGGIAGNIQYF. As DNA, the CDR3 is TGCGCCAGCAGCCCCCTACCGGGGGGGATAGCCGGAAACATTCAGTACTTC.

This chain links TRBV12-5 with TRBJ2-2, with 9 bases that match TRBD2. Germline CDR1 is LGHNT and CDR2 is FRNRAP. With V trimmed by 6 bases and J by 0 bases, 11 bases remained unmatched. The CDR3 contains 18 residues. The CDR3 DNA sequence: TGTGCTAGTGGACGACTAGCGGTCCCCCCCCCGAACACCGGGGAGCTGTTTTTT. The encoded protein is CASGRLAVPPPNTGELFF.

Worth noting for this clone: The junction departs from the called germline gene at one end, perhaps through a read error. The chain recombines TRBV7-9 with TRBJ1-2; D possibly corresponds to TRBD1 (6 bases). CDR3 size: 15 residues. Germline CDR1 SEHNR, CDR2 FQNEAQ (reference sequence). The CDR3 loop is CSSSLPGYRAGGYTF. In DNA form, the CDR3 reads TGTTCCAGCAGCTTACCGGGGTACAGGGCCGGAGGCTACACCTTC.

As concerns this clone: It is unclear where the CDR3 begins or ends on the DNA, so no DNA is shown, and the CDR3 is as TCRdb lists it. The chain recombines TRBV9 with TRBJ1-2; whether TRBD1, the table's D call, matches the DNA was not checked. CDR1 is SGDLS, CDR2 YYNGEE, per germline. The CDR3 has 12 amino acids, counting both end residues. The CDR3 is CASNVAQGTPTF.

The chain employs TRBV19 and TRBJ1-5; D is unresolved. The CDR3 length is 14 residues. Trimming removed 7 bases at V and 3 bases at J, with 13 bases between. Germline V CDR1 and CDR2: LNHDA, SQIVND (reference sequence). CDR3 in amino acids: CASKASGVNQPQHF. The CDR3 DNA reads TGTGCCAGTAAGGCTAGCGGGGTCAATCAGCCCCAGCATTTT.

The chain couples TRBV10-3 to TRBJ2-1; 9 bases agree with TRBD2. Germline V gene data show CDR1 as ENHRY and CDR2 as SYGVKD. The CDR3 consists of 15 residues. Trimming cost V 0 bases and J 9 bases; bases outside gene matches: 6. In DNA form, the CDR3 reads TGTGCCATCAGTGAGTCCGGGCGGGAGGGGAGTGAGCAGTTCTTC. Translated, it gives CAISESGREGSEQFF.

J is TRBJ1-5 and V is TRBV2, with D unclear. V lost 1 base and J lost 4, with 8 bases in between. Germline V gene sequence: CDR1 SNHLY, CDR2 FYNNEI. The CDR3 consists of 14 residues. The CDR3: CASSEVSLNQPQHF. The CDR3 nucleotides are TGTGCCAGCAGTGAAGTCTCACTAAATCAGCCCCAGCATTTT.